The 5 T cell receptor beta chains below were found in one sample sequenced in a study of blood T cell repertoires in COVID-19 (TCRdb year 2020). The library was obtained by the immunoSEQ multiplex PCR assay. The table was pulled from immuneACCESS by TCRdb, which kept in-frame rearrangements only. Such tables lose some clones; where checked, under half of the loss comes from unresolved V genes, and the rest has no known cause. This sample gives around 250,000 clones in total; about nine tenths of them show up just once. The ten largest clones capture 1.2% of the sample. The sequencing input was PBMCs or T cells enriched from blood (not recorded which). These receptors all come from a human donor in a cohort exposed to, infected with or recovered from COVID-19 (not recorded which). The donor label of this sample is uncertain.

The genes are TRBV4-3 and TRBJ2-7, with 10 nucleotides matching TRBD1. The V segment lost 4 bases and the J segment 4 bases; nucleotides outside the gene matches: 4. The germline V gene encodes CDR1 LGHNA and CDR2 YSLEER. The CDR3 length is 14 residues. CDR3 loop: CASSPRTGGYEQYF. CDR3 nucleotides: TGCGCCAGCAGCCCACGGACAGGGGGGTACGAGCAGTACTTC.

V usage is TRBV6-6 and J usage is TRBJ2-1; 8 positions match TRBD1. Trimming at V came to 0 bases and at J to 4 bases, leaving 5 bases not matched to a gene. From germline, CDR1 is MNHNY and CDR2 SVGAGI (reference sequence). CDR3 length: 16 amino acids. CDR3 DNA: TGTGCCAGCAGTTACTCGCTCGGACAGGGATACAATGAGCAGTTCTTC. This gives the protein CASSYSLGQGYNEQFF.

This sequence joins TRBV5-1 and TRBJ2-7; TRBD2 is a possible D gene (5 bases). CDR3 length: 15 amino acids. With 6 bases removed from V and 6 bases from J, the gap between germline ends came to 22 bases. The germline gives CDR1 SGHRS, CDR2 YFSETQ. The DNA of the CDR3 is TGCGCCAGCACCGCCGCAACTAGTATCGGGTCCGAGCAGTACTTC. This gives the protein CASTAATSIGSEQYF.

The CDR3 nucleotides read TGTGCCAGCAGTGAAGGGACAGGGACTGAAGCTTTCTTT. It translates to CASSEGTGTEAFF. This chain links TRBV2 with TRBJ1-1; TRBD1 agrees at 8 bases. The CDR3 length is 13 residues. Germline V lookup: CDR1 SNHLY, CDR2 FYNNEI. The trim removed 1 base at V and 5 bases at J, leaving 0 bases unmatched.

The V and J genes are TRBV7-3 and TRBJ1-1; D gene ambiguous. The germline V gene has CDR1 SGHTA and CDR2 FQGTGA. V dropped 1 base and J dropped 1 base, with 4 bases sitting between them. The CDR3 totals 13 residues. CDR3 in amino acids: CASSLIRNTEAFF. The DNA for the CDR3 is TGTGCCAGCAGCTTAATCCGGAACACTGAAGCTTTCTTT. Supplemented by reference TRBV7-3 and TRBJ1-1, the full variable domain reads GAGVSQTPSNKVTEKGKYVELRCDPISGHTALYWYRQSLGQGPEFLIYFQGTGAADDSGLPNDRFFAVRPEGSVSTLKIQRTERGDSAVYLCASSLIRNTEAFFGQGTRLTVV.